The entry below describes one TCR beta chain. Trimming cost V 1 base and J 3 bases, with 12 bases left between them. Germline CDR1 and CDR2: KGHSH and LQKENI. The CDR3 length is 15 residues. This entry comes from a study of blood T cell repertoires in COVID-19. Study context: Nucleic acid was either cDNA or gDNA, and it came from T cells, B-cell-depleted T cells, or PBMCs.

The study drew participants aged about 18 to 95 years from 20 to 30 US areas. The method was immunoSEQ multiplex PCR; TCRdb's version includes in-frame clones alone and lacks a portion of them. The sample lists more than 100,000 clones, 84% seen once, with nearly 4% in the top ten. Sequences were obtained from PBMCs or T cells enriched from blood (not recorded which). The rearrangement uses TRBV18 and TRBJ1-1; D remains unclear. The source is a woman under 40 who had recovered from COVID-19. CDR3 residues: CASSPLKGEDTEAFF. In DNA form, the CDR3 reads TGTGCCAGCTCACCACTGAAGGGAGAGGACACTGAAGCTTTCTTT.